The clone carrying this T cell receptor beta chain was seen a few times. What it binds is not known. Ophthalmopathy patients showed a Clinical Activity Score of at least 3, NOSPECS grade of at least 4 and duration under 3 months. Clinicians diagnosed patients from clinical symptoms, serum thyroxine and TRAb, thyroid ultrasound and orbital computed tomography. The PBMCs studied were ones that came from 8.5 to 10 ml fresh peripheral blood. CDR3 size: 21 residues. The junction had 16 bases not matched to a gene; V was cut back by 1 base and J by 8 bases. In germline, CDR1 is KGHDR, CDR2 SFDVKD. This specimen belongs to a study of T cells in Graves' hyperthyroidism and ophthalmopathy. General study results and limits: The model identified upcoming ophthalmopathy a median approximately six months ahead of onset.

RNA transcripts provided the source from which TCR beta CDR3 regions were amplified. The study used the HTBI primer set for a first-round RT-PCR of the TCR CDR3. From the multiplex PCR reads, TCRdb called clonotypes with MiXCR, one entry per CDR3 protein. The table shows 490,000 or so distinct CDR3 sequences, with roughly 15% occurring only once. The clonotype was recovered from a young woman with Graves' ophthalmopathy. V and J are TRBV24-1 and TRBJ2-1, with 16 bases fitting TRBD2. Specimen: blood. CDR3 nucleotide sequence: TGTGCCACCAGTGATTTTGGATTAGGTGGGACTAGCGGGAGGGCCTGGGATGAGCAGTTCTTC. As protein: CATSDFGLGGTSGRAWDEQFF.